This is a list of T cell receptor beta chains from one sample in a study of blood T cell repertoires in COVID-19. The data were produced by immunoSEQ multiplex PCR, yet TCRdb's version contains in-frame clones alone and is incomplete. The table records fewer than 200,000 clones, around 86% of them present only once. The specimen sequenced was peripheral blood. Every receptor here comes from an older woman with COVID-19, enrolled during active disease. Both conserved end residues are part of each CDR3. D genes are given only for firm matches.

V gene	J gene	D gene	CDR3 DNA	CDR3 protein
TRBV18	TRBJ2-2	.	TGTGCCAGCTCACAAAACGGACTATCGAACACCGGGGAGCTGTTTTTT	CASSQNGLSNTGELFF
TRBV10-3	TRBJ2-1	.	TGTGCCATCAGTGAGTCGACTGTACAGGCCCAGTTCTTC	CAISESTVQAQFF
TRBV6-6	TRBJ2-7	.	TGTGCCAGCACCCCCGGTGGAGGAGCCTACGAGCAGTACTTC	CASTPGGGAYEQYF
TRBV20-1	TRBJ2-7	.	TGCAGTGCTAGTATACAGCGGAACTCCTACGAGCAGTACTTC	CSASIQRNSYEQYF
TRBV12-3/TRBV12-4	TRBJ1-1	.	TGTGCCAGCCTAAGGGGAGGGAGGACTGAAGCTTTCTTT	CASLRGGRTEAFF
TRBV30	TRBJ1-1	.	TGTGCCTGGAGCGCAAACCCAATTCTACTAATGAACACTGAAGCTTTCTTT	CAWSANPILLMNTEAFF
TRBV5-1	TRBJ2-1	TRBD1	TGCGCCAGCAGCTTGGAGACAGGGGGCGGGTTCTTC	CASSLETGGGFF
TRBV2	TRBJ1-4	.	TGTGCCAGCAGTCCGGGAACAACTAATGAAAAACTGTTTTTT	CASSPGTTNEKLFF
TRBV28	TRBJ1-4	.	TGTGCCAGCAGCTTCGGTGCGAGGGCTAATGAAAAACTGTTTTTT	CASSFGARANEKLFF
TRBV7-2	TRBJ1-2	.	TGTGCCAGCAGTCTAATCAAAGGGGAACGGGGCTACACCTTC	CASSLIKGERGYTF
TRBV7-2	TRBJ1-2	.	TGTGCCAGCAGCTTAGTGACAGGTGGGCGGGGCTACACCTTC	CASSLVTGGRGYTF
TRBV15	TRBJ1-6	.	TGTGCCACCAGTGCTGTCGGTGGGGGAGGCTCCTATAATTCACCCCTCCACTTT	CATSAVGGGGSYNSPLHF
TRBV24-1	TRBJ2-2	TRBD1	TGTGCCACCAGTGATACACGACAGGGAAACACCGGGGAGCTGTTTTTT	CATSDTRQGNTGELFF
TRBV7-6	TRBJ1-5	.	TGTGCCAGCAGCTTAGGAATCAGGGACTCTAGCAATCAGCCCCAGCATTTT	CASSLGIRDSSNQPQHF
TRBV6-4	TRBJ2-5	TRBD1	TGTGCCAGCAGTGACTCTGATGGGACAGCCAACCAAGAGACCCAGTACTTC	CASSDSDGTANQETQYF
TRBV3-1/TRBV3-2	TRBJ2-1	TRBD2	TGTGCCATCCCGTATATAGCGGGTAATGAGCAGTTCTTC	CAIPYIAGNEQFF